This T cell receptor beta chain was captured in a study of early stage breast cancer tumors. Overall study: Most of the 16 invasive tumors were ER+, PR+ and HER2-.

Overall study results and limits: Enriched TCRB sequences shared across patients were mostly commonly generated sequences.

V trimming: 0 bases; J trimming: 1 base; junction bases outside the gene matches: 5. The germline V gene has CDR1 SGHDT and CDR2 YYEEEE. The CDR3 totals 16 residues. A note on this clone: The antigen is not known.

Blood replicates held 0.5 ug DNA, tumor or normal breast roughly 1.5 ug, two each. Only in-frame clones appear in the TCRdb table, and some are missing; sequencing was by immunoSEQ multiplex PCR. The data show about 48,000 clones, roughly 80% seen once. This sequence was found in a person aged 50-59 years with breast cancer. Sequenced: blood. The V gene is TRBV5-6, the J gene TRBJ2-5; 8 bases align to TRBD1. CDR3 bases: TGTGCCAGCAGCTTGGACAGGGGGATGACCCAAGAGACCCAGTACTTC. It specifies CASSLDRGMTQETQYF. Supplemented by reference TRBV5-6 and TRBJ2-5, the full variable domain reads DAGVTQSPTHLIKTRGQQVTLRCSPKSGHDTVSWYQQALGQGPQFIFQYYEEEERQRGNFPDRFSGHQFPNYSSELNVNALLLGDSALYLCASSLDRGMTQETQYFGPGTRLLVL.